The count of the clone carrying this TCR beta chain is one. Its antigen is as yet unknown. This CDR3 region has 14 residues. Germline lookup yields CDR1 SGHDN and CDR2 FVKESK. V lost 2 bases, J lost 5 bases, and 12 bases lay in between. The primer mix had 60 Vbeta and 13 Jbeta primers. The table came from immunoSEQ multiplex PCR; TCRdb's copy has only in-frame clones and leaves some out. Of some 200,000 clones in the sample, 65% to 90% are singletons; the top ten hold roughly 1.5%. This specimen belongs to a study of cytomegalovirus exposure and HLA in healthy donors. Study-wide results and caveats: The study had only CMV serostatus as immune exposure information. In a later analysis, TCR beta V- and J-gene trimming was associated with a missense DCLRE1C variant.

The receptor was derived from a girl aged 5 to 17 in good health and CMV-seronegative. This chain uses TRBV14 with TRBJ1-1, with D perhaps matching TRBD1 (5 bases). The sample comprised PBMCs. CDR3 DNA: TGTGCCAGCAGCCAACAGGGTCGTAGGACTGAAGCTTTCTTT. Translation gives CASSQQGRRTEAFF.